Listed here are 23 T cell receptor beta chains from one sample, sequenced in a study of blood T cell repertoires in COVID-19. The assay was immunoSEQ multiplex PCR, and TCRdb's table has in-frame clones only and misses some. This table has about 400,000 clones, about 90% appearing once. The specimen sequenced was PBMCs or T cells enriched from blood (not recorded which). These receptors were collected from a woman in her 30s who had recovered from COVID-19.

The gene calls are TRBV15 and TRBJ2-7; 9 bases are a match to TRBD1. V was clipped by 1 base and J by 2 bases; unmatched bases: 3. The CDR3 is made up of 15 amino acids. Germline CDR1 and CDR2: LNHNV and YYDKDF (reference sequence). The DNA for the CDR3 is TGTGCCACCAGCAGAGGGACAGGGGCCGCCTACGAGCAGTACTTC. This gives the protein CATSRGTGAAYEQYF.

The CDR3 region has the DNA TGTGCCAGCAGCGACCCAGGTAAGAACACTGAAGCTTTCTTT. Encoded protein: CASSDPGKNTEAFF. V and J are TRBV3-1 (or the pseudogene TRBV3-2) and TRBJ1-1; D is uncertain. The V end lost 5 bases, the J end lost 1 base, and 11 bases lay between the germline ends. The CDR3 totals 14 residues. The germline V gene has CDR1 LGHDT and CDR2 YNNKEL (reference sequence).

This clone was recorded only once. J is TRBJ2-2 and V is TRBV30; perhaps TRBD1 as D (5 bases). With 4 bases removed from V and 6 bases from J, the gap between germline ends came to 15 bases. The CDR3 sequence is 14 residues long. Per the germline V gene, CDR1 is GTSNPN and CDR2 is SVGIG (reference sequence). The CDR3 loop is CAWTDSSGAGELFF. CDR3 DNA: TGTGCCTGGACCGACAGTAGTGGGGCCGGGGAGCTGTTTTTT.

The V gene is TRBV9, the J gene TRBJ2-3; 8 bases line up with TRBD2. This CDR3 comprises 16 residues. Germline V lookup: CDR1 SGDLS, CDR2 YYNGEE. Losses at the gene ends were 4 bases for V and 6 bases for J; bases not matched to a gene: 13. The CDR3 nucleotides read TGTGCCAGCAGCCCACCGGCGGGGGGCCTCGGGGATACGCAGTATTTT. It encodes CASSPPAGGLGDTQYF.

The V gene is TRBV7-2, the J gene TRBJ1-3; D is uncertain. V dropped 5 bases and J dropped 0 bases, with 11 bases sitting between them. Germline CDR1 SGHTA, CDR2 FQGNSA. The CDR3 totals 15 residues. Here the CDR3 reads CASSPWATSGNTIYF. CDR3 coding DNA: TGTGCCAGCAGCCCGTGGGCGACCTCTGGAAACACCATATATTTT.

The chain employs TRBV3-1 (or the pseudogene TRBV3-2) and TRBJ2-7; possible D gene TRBD1, 5 bases. The CDR3 consists of 14 residues. Germline V gene lookup returns CDR1 LGHDT and CDR2 YNNKEL (reference sequence). The V end lost 5 bases, the J end lost 3 bases, and 14 bases lay between the germline ends. The DNA of the CDR3 is TGTGCCAGCAGCAACCTCGACAGAGACTACGAGCAGTACTTC. It yields the protein CASSNLDRDYEQYF.

J is TRBJ1-3 and V is TRBV4-2; no firm D call. Germline V gene lookup returns CDR1 LGHNA and CDR2 YNFKEQ. V was shortened by 1 base and J by 0 bases, with 13 bases between the two germline ends. This CDR3 region has 17 residues. Written as DNA, the CDR3 is TGTGCCAGCAGCCAAGTGGCGCCAGGAAACTCTGGAAACACCATATATTTT. This translates into CASSQVAPGNSGNTIYF.

The chain combines TRBV6-5 with TRBJ2-5; D is perhaps TRBD1 (5 bases). This CDR3 has 14 amino acids. Between the trimmed V and J ends, which lost 0 bases and 3 bases, there was a span of 8 bases. From germline, CDR1 is MNHEY and CDR2 SVGAGI. This CDR3 is CASSYSRQKETQYF. DNA for the CDR3: TGTGCCAGCAGTTACTCGCGACAGAAAGAGACCCAGTACTTC.

The genes are TRBV7-9 and TRBJ1-2, with D possibly TRBD1 on 6 matching bases. Germline V gene lookup returns CDR1 SEHNR and CDR2 FQNEAQ (reference sequence). The CDR3 is made up of 12 amino acids. Trimming removed 5 bases at V and 8 bases at J, with 12 bases between. CDR3 sequence: CASSLGQRGYTF. The CDR3, as DNA: TGTGCCAGCAGCCTCGGACAGAGGGGCTACACCTTC.

The V call is TRBV4-2, the J call TRBJ1-2; TRBD1 aligns across 9 bases. Germline assignment: CDR1 LGHNA and CDR2 YNFKEQ. Losses at the gene ends were 3 bases for V and 3 bases for J; bases not matched to a gene: 8. The CDR3 has 16 residues. CDR3 loop: CASSQKQGALDYGYTF. The CDR3 bases are TGTGCCAGCAGCCAGAAACAGGGGGCGCTTGACTATGGCTACACCTTC.

The chain joins TRBV7-3 to TRBJ2-2; 7 bases line up with TRBD2. The length of the CDR3 is 15 residues. CDR1 is SGHTA and CDR2 is FQGTGA in the germline V gene. J lost 3 bases, V lost 3 bases, and 4 bases had no gene match. The CDR3 coding sequence is TGTGCCAGCAGCTTTAGCGCGGGGGACACCGGGGAGCTGTTTTTT. This encodes CASSFSAGDTGELFF.

The genes are TRBV19 and TRBJ1-3; TRBD1 agrees at 11 bases. V gave up 8 bases and J gave up 3 bases; unmatched junction bases: 9. Germline CDR1 reads LNHDA; CDR2 reads SQIVND (reference sequence). This CDR3 is built from 16 residues. CDR3 bases: TGTGCCAGTCAAAGAAGGACAGGGGGCTTTGGAAACACCATATATTTT. Its protein is CASQRRTGGFGNTIYF.

This chain joins TRBV29-1 and TRBJ1-4; maybe TRBD1 (6 bases). Trimming shortened V by 2 bases and J by 6 bases, and 16 bases separated the two germline ends. The CDR3 covers 15 residues. CDR1 and CDR2 (germline): SQVTM, ANQGSEA. Written as DNA, the CDR3 is TGCAGCGTTGAAAACCCAGGGGATATAGATGAAAAACTGTTTTTT. This gives the protein CSVENPGDIDEKLFF. Full variable domain (remainder filled in from reference TRBV29-1 and TRBJ1-4): SAVISQKPSRDICQRGTSLTIQCQVDSQVTMMFWYRQQPGQSLTLIATANQGSEATYESGFVIDKFPISRPNLTFSTLTVSNMSPEDSSIYLCSVENPGDIDEKLFFGSGTQLSVL.

The chain uses TRBV6-4 and TRBJ2-1; D is perhaps TRBD1 (5 bases). The germline V gene has CDR1 MRHNA and CDR2 SNTAGT. The CDR3 loop spans 15 amino acids. Trimming removed 4 bases at V and 8 bases at J, with 18 bases between. The CDR3 is CASSVRAGMSDEQFF. The CDR3 DNA sequence: TGTGCCAGCAGTGTTCGGGCAGGGATGTCGGATGAGCAGTTCTTC.

This sequence joins TRBV5-1 and TRBJ1-2, with unresolved D. The germline CDR1 and CDR2 sequences are SGHRS and YFSETQ. V shed 0 bases and J shed 8 bases, with 11 bases lying between them. The CDR3 sequence is 13 residues long. CDR3 in DNA: TGCGCCAGCAGCTTGGTGGGGAGATCCGGCTACACCTTC. Residues: CASSLVGRSGYTF.

J is TRBJ1-2 and V is TRBV6-5; tentative D call: TRBD1 (6 bases). CDR1 is MNHEY, CDR2 SVGAGI, per germline. The CDR3 runs 12 residues. Trimming stripped 6 bases from V and 4 bases from J, with 9 bases between. The chain's CDR3 is CASRGGPYGYTF. The CDR3 nucleotides are TGTGCCAGCAGGGGGGGGCCCTATGGCTACACCTTC.

This CDR3 reads CASRGGYNEQFF. CDR3 coding DNA: TGTGCCAGCAGGGGGGGATACAATGAGCAGTTCTTC. The chain combines TRBV2 with TRBJ2-1; TRBD2 might be the D (6 bases). This CDR3 has 12 amino acids. V was pared by 6 bases and J by 4 bases, with 7 bases between. CDR1 is SNHLY, CDR2 FYNNEI, per germline.

The chain is built from TRBV2 and TRBJ2-1; 9 bases map to TRBD1. The CDR3 sequence is 15 residues long. The germline gives CDR1 SNHLY, CDR2 FYNNEI. Trimming cost V 6 bases and J 0 bases; bases outside gene matches: 3. CDR3 DNA sequence: TGTGCCAGCAGAGGGACAGGGAGCTCCTACAATGAGCAGTTCTTC. Protein sequence: CASRGTGSSYNEQFF. The variable domain in full, with the rest retrieved from reference TRBV2 and TRBJ2-1, is EPEVTQTPSHQVTQMGQEVILRCVPISNHLYFYWYRQILGQKVEFLVSFYNNEISEKSEIFDDQFSVERPDGSNFTLKIRSTKLEDSAMYFCASRGTGSSYNEQFFGPGTRLTVL.

J is TRBJ1-5 and V is TRBV2; tentative D call: TRBD1 (5 bases). With 6 bases removed from V and 6 bases from J, the gap between germline ends came to 12 bases. The V gene's germline CDR1 is SNHLY and CDR2 FYNNEI. The CDR3 loop spans 13 amino acids. The CDR3: CASSVRESQPQHF. For the CDR3, the DNA is TGTGCCAGCAGCGTCAGGGAAAGTCAGCCCCAGCATTTT.

This clone was counted a few times. In DNA, the CDR3 is TGTGCCAGTTGTCTGACAGGGCAGAACACCGGGGAGCTGTTTTTT. The encoded protein is CASCLTGQNTGELFF. This sequence joins TRBV19 and TRBJ2-2; 7 nucleotides agree with TRBD1. Per the germline V gene, CDR1 is LNHDA and CDR2 is SQIVND (reference sequence). The J segment lost 1 base and the V segment lost 8 bases, leaving 7 bases of the junction unmatched. This CDR3 contains 15 residues.

The rearrangement uses TRBV24-1 and TRBJ2-1; D might be TRBD2 (6 bases). Germline loops: CDR1 KGHDR, CDR2 SFDVKD. This CDR3 is built from 16 residues. Trimming removed 0 bases at V and 5 bases at J, with 13 bases between. The CDR3 DNA sequence: TGTGCCACCAGTGATTTGGGTAGCGGAAACGACAATGAGCAGTTCTTC. Translating gives CATSDLGSGNDNEQFF.

The count of this clone is one. The chain links TRBV20-1 to TRBJ2-7; 7 bases line up with TRBD2. V lost 3 bases to trimming and J lost 3 bases; unmatched junction nucleotides: 5. CDR3 length: 13 amino acids. Per the germline V gene, CDR1 is DFQATT and CDR2 is SNEGSKA (reference sequence). CDR3 protein: CSASTSDFYEQYF. Here the CDR3 DNA reads TGCAGTGCTAGTACTAGCGACTTCTACGAGCAGTACTTC.

This chain links TRBV14 with TRBJ2-7; D ambiguous. The germline V gene encodes CDR1 SGHDN and CDR2 FVKESK. The CDR3 is 16 residues long. The ends were cut back, 1 base at V and 4 bases at J, with 17 bases in the middle. The DNA for the CDR3 is TGTGCCAGCAGCCAAGGTAGAGCGACTGGGTCATACGAGCAGTACTTC. Translating gives CASSQGRATGSYEQYF.